This is a list of T cell receptor beta chains from one sample in a study of cytomegalovirus exposure and HLA in healthy donors. The assay was immunoSEQ multiplex PCR, and TCRdb's table has in-frame clones only and misses some. Seen here are around 180,000 clones, 84% observed once, and the top ten hold about 1.3%. The source material was PBMCs. These receptors were obtained from a girl aged 2 to 10 in good health and CMV-seropositive. Both conserved end residues are part of each CDR3. A D gene is named only where the DNA matches it firmly. Some rows mark clone size as missing; the rest say once, few, many or name a class of expanded clone.

j_gene	v_gene	abundance	d_gene	CDR3aa	CDR3nt
TRBJ1-3	TRBV10-3	-	-	CAISPRPSSGNTIYF	TGTGCCATCAGTCCGCGGCCGAGCTCTGGAAACACCATATATTTT
TRBJ2-7	TRBV28	-	TRBD2	CASSYTGTSGTYEQYF	TGTGCCAGCAGTTATACCGGGACTAGCGGGACTTACGAGCAGTACTTC
TRBJ1-1	TRBV10-3	-	TRBD1	CAIKQGQGIEAFF	TGTGCCATCAAGCAGGGACAGGGGATTGAAGCTTTCTTT
TRBJ2-7	TRBV7-8	-	-	CASSFTSLGEQYF	TGTGCCAGCAGCTTTACTAGCCTGGGCGAGCAGTACTTC
TRBJ2-3	TRBV7-6	-	-	CASSLGQITDTQYF	TGTGCCAGCAGCTTAGGACAGATCACAGATACGCAGTATTTT
TRBJ2-7	TRBV10-3	-	-	CAITQTQGSYEQYF	TGTGCCATCACCCAGACACAGGGTTCCTACGAGCAGTACTTC
TRBJ2-3	TRBV7-3	-	TRBD1	CASSLRTGGIASTDTQYF	TGTGCCAGCAGCTTAAGGACAGGGGGCATCGCTAGCACAGATACGCAGTATTTT
TRBJ2-3	TRBV6-1	-	TRBD2	CASSEARGGLTDTQYF	TGTGCCAGCAGTGAAGCCCGGGGGGGACTCACAGATACGCAGTATTTT
TRBJ2-1	TRBV9	-	TRBD2	CASSVVSSGTYNEQFF	TGTGCCAGCAGCGTGGTGTCTAGCGGGACCTACAATGAGCAGTTCTTC
TRBJ1-4	TRBV5-1	-	TRBD1	CASSPGQGNEKLFF	TGCGCCAGCAGCCCCGGACAGGGAAATGAAAAACTGTTTTTT
TRBJ2-7	TRBV11-3	-	TRBD2	CASSELGLAYEQYF	TGTGCCAGCAGCGAGCTCGGACTAGCCTACGAGCAGTACTTC
TRBJ2-3	TRBV27	-	TRBD1	CASSRRQGTTDTQYF	TGTGCCAGCAGTCGAAGACAGGGGACCACAGATACGCAGTATTTT
TRBJ2-1	TRBV21-1	-	-	CASSKYLPEGLAANEQFF	TGTGCCAGCAGCAAATATTTACCTGAAGGACTAGCGGCAAATGAGCAGTTCTTC
TRBJ2-3	TRBV28	-	-	CASNAGLNTDTQYF	TGTGCCAGCAACGCAGGGTTGAACACAGATACGCAGTATTTT
TRBJ2-3	TRBV7-3	-	TRBD2	CASSPSGASTDTQYF	TGTGCCAGCAGCCCTAGCGGGGCCAGCACAGATACGCAGTATTTT
TRBJ1-4	TRBV5-1	-	-	CASSLFKGEKLFF	TGCGCCAGCAGCTTGTTCAAGGGGGAAAAACTGTTTTTT
TRBJ1-5	TRBV30	-	-	CAWSELSNQPQHF	TGTGCCTGGAGTGAGCTTAGCAATCAGCCCCAGCATTTT
TRBJ1-1	TRBV9	-	-	CASSVGPEVSVYTEAFF	TGTGCCAGCAGCGTAGGACCCGAGGTATCGGTATACACTGAAGCTTTCTTT
TRBJ2-3	TRBV19	-	-	CASSIGFGGGTDTQYF	TGTGCCAGTAGTATTGGGTTTGGGGGCGGCACAGATACGCAGTATTTT
TRBJ2-7	TRBV20-1	-	TRBD1	CSAGTVYEQYF	TGCAGTGCTGGGACAGTCTACGAGCAGTACTTC
TRBJ2-3	TRBV14	-	TRBD2	CASSRRLGGRIPDTQYF	TGTGCCAGCAGCCGCCGACTCGGCGGGAGGATCCCAGATACGCAGTATTTT
TRBJ1-2	TRBV2	-	TRBD1	CASRPGQGTPLRGYTF	TGTGCCAGCAGACCAGGACAGGGGACACCCCTGCGTGGCTACACCTTC
TRBJ1-3	TRBV4-1	-	-	CASSQDGVDRVSGNTIYF	TGCGCCAGCAGCCAAGATGGCGTAGATCGGGTTTCTGGAAACACCATATATTTT
TRBJ2-5	TRBV19	-	TRBD2	CASSIWLAGQETQYF	TGTGCCAGTAGTATTTGGCTAGCGGGGCAAGAGACCCAGTACTTC
TRBJ2-3	TRBV4-2	-	-	CASSQGWNRLDLGLDTQYF	TGTGCCAGCAGCCAAGGTTGGAATCGACTAGACTTGGGACTAGATACGCAGTATTTT
TRBJ2-1	TRBV28	-	-	CASSFGSSYNEQFF	TGTGCCAGCAGTTTCGGGAGCTCCTACAATGAGCAGTTCTTC
TRBJ1-2	TRBV2	-	-	CASSTPPTGTYGYTF	TGTGCCAGCAGTACTCCACCGACAGGTACTTATGGCTACACCTTC
TRBJ1-5	TRBV2	-	TRBD1	CASSRDRLNQPQHF	TGTGCCAGCAGTCGGGACAGACTCAATCAGCCCCAGCATTTT
TRBJ2-7	TRBV27	-	TRBD1	CASSRNPSRGFSYEQYF	TGTGCCAGCAGTCGCAATCCCAGCAGGGGGTTCAGCTACGAGCAGTACTTC
TRBJ1-1	TRBV6-5	-	-	CASSLRYGGSEAFF	TGTGCCAGCTCCTTACGTTACGGGGGTTCTGAAGCTTTCTTT
TRBJ1-2	TRBV27	-	TRBD1	CASSSLGRDRVKGYTF	TGTGCCAGCAGTTCTTTGGGACGGGACAGGGTAAAGGGCTACACCTTC
TRBJ2-7	TRBV6-5	-	TRBD2	CASRAGLNYEQYF	TGTGCCAGCAGAGCGGGGTTGAACTACGAGCAGTACTTC
TRBJ2-2	TRBV9	-	-	CASSVSTSTGELFF	TGTGCCAGCAGCGTATCCACTTCCACCGGGGAGCTGTTTTTT
TRBJ2-1	TRBV18	-	-	CASSPLTGGGNEQFF	TGTGCCAGCTCACCGCTGACGGGGGGCGGCAATGAGCAGTTCTTC
TRBJ1-2	TRBV15	-	TRBD1	CATRMTGLSYGYTF	TGTGCCACCAGAATGACAGGGTTAAGCTATGGCTACACCTTC
TRBJ1-1	TRBV10-3	-	TRBD1	CAISETGGRTEAFF	TGTGCCATCAGTGAGACAGGGGGTCGGACTGAAGCTTTCTTT
TRBJ1-4	TRBV7-9	-	-	CASSPTPQRGNEKLFF	TGTGCCAGCAGCCCCACCCCACAGAGGGGGAATGAAAAACTGTTTTTT
TRBJ2-1	TRBV28	-	-	CASGVLNFEQFF	TGTGCCAGCGGAGTTTTGAATTTTGAGCAGTTCTTC
TRBJ1-4	TRBV29-1	-	-	CSVIGGVRSEKLFF	TGCAGCGTCATTGGCGGGGTCCGTAGTGAAAAACTGTTTTTT
TRBJ2-2	TRBV7-9	-	-	CASRGEAGELFF	TGTGCCAGTCGGGGAGAGGCCGGGGAGCTGTTTTTT
TRBJ1-2	TRBV7-3	-	-	CASSLAPGSVEGYTF	TGTGCCAGCAGCTTAGCGCCGGGATCGGTTGAGGGCTACACCTTC
TRBJ1-1	TRBV9	-	TRBD1	CASSVVDRGNTEAFF	TGTGCCAGCAGCGTAGTTGACAGGGGGAACACTGAAGCTTTCTTT
TRBJ2-2	TRBV5-1	few	-	CASSLGDTGELFF	TGCGCCAGCAGCTTAGGGGACACCGGGGAGCTGTTTTTT
TRBJ1-1	TRBV11-3	-	-	CASSHWQGTPEAFF	TGTGCCAGCAGCCACTGGCAGGGGACCCCTGAAGCTTTCTTT
TRBJ1-1	TRBV9	-	-	CASSAGLTNTEAFF	TGTGCCAGCAGCGCCGGACTTACGAACACTGAAGCTTTCTTT
TRBJ1-1	TRBV7-3	-	TRBD1	CASSPRGQGAGNTEAFF	TGTGCCAGCAGCCCCAGGGGGCAGGGGGCGGGGAACACTGAAGCTTTCTTT
TRBJ1-6	TRBV30	-	-	CAWRQGGGSLRYSPLHF	TGTGCCTGGAGACAAGGGGGGGGCAGCCTCCGTTATTCACCCCTCCACTTT
TRBJ2-7	TRBV5-6	few	-	CASSWTAAYEQYF	TGTGCCAGCAGCTGGACAGCAGCCTACGAGCAGTACTTC
TRBJ2-1	TRBV30	-	TRBD2	CAWSYGTSESNEQFF	TGTGCCTGGAGCTATGGGACTAGCGAGTCCAATGAGCAGTTCTTC
TRBJ2-1	TRBV11-2	-	-	CASSEERPLGNEQFF	TGTGCCAGCAGCGAGGAGCGGCCCCTCGGCAATGAGCAGTTCTTC
TRBJ2-3	TRBV5-1	-	-	CASSQTGRTLTDTQYF	TGCGCCAGCAGCCAGACAGGCCGAACCCTCACAGATACGCAGTATTTT
TRBJ2-1	TRBV6-5	-	TRBD2	CASSYGASGGAEQFF	TGTGCCAGCAGTTACGGGGCTAGCGGGGGGGCGGAGCAGTTCTTC
TRBJ1-6	TRBV7-8	-	TRBD1	CASSSGTAYSLGEPSPLHF	TGTGCCAGCAGCTCAGGGACAGCGTACTCTTTAGGGGAACCTTCACCCCTCCACTTT
TRBJ1-5	TRBV15	-	-	CATSNYRGGQPQHF	TGTGCCACCAGCAATTACCGGGGTGGCCAGCCCCAGCATTTT
TRBJ1-2	TRBV11-1	-	-	CATLPLGQGYGYTF	TGTGCCACCCTACCCTTGGGACAAGGCTATGGCTACACCTTC
TRBJ2-5	TRBV30	-	-	CAWTKSQETQYF	TGTGCCTGGACAAAGAGCCAAGAGACCCAGTACTTC
TRBJ2-7	TRBV5-1	-	TRBD2	CASLSTSGNEQYF	TGCGCCAGCCTGTCGACTAGCGGGAACGAGCAGTACTTC
TRBJ1-4	TRBV11-2	once	-	CASSLAGTYTNEKLFF	TGTGCCAGCAGTTTAGCCGGGACATACACTAATGAAAAACTGTTTTTT
TRBJ2-3	TRBV4-2	-	TRBD2	CASSLQRGFLTDTQYF	TGTGCCAGCAGCCTACAGCGGGGGTTCCTCACAGATACGCAGTATTTT
TRBJ2-1	TRBV5-1	once	-	CASRTGVASPYNEQFF	TGCGCCAGCAGGACGGGAGTTGCTTCGCCCTACAATGAGCAGTTCTTC